The 5 T cell receptor beta chains below all came from one sample that was sequenced in a study of blood T cell repertoires in COVID-19. Sequencing was performed with immunoSEQ multiplex PCR; in TCRdb, only in-frame clones are kept and a portion is missing. Of 200,000 to 250,000 clones listed, around 84% are singletons. The material sequenced was PBMCs or T cells enriched from blood (not recorded which). These TCRs come from a woman aged 35 to 49 who had recovered from COVID-19.

This chain links TRBV13 with TRBJ2-7; 7 bases line up with TRBD2. There are 13 residues in the CDR3. The J segment lost 3 bases and the V segment lost 3 bases, leaving 2 bases of the junction unmatched. Germline lookup yields CDR1 PRHDT and CDR2 FYEKMQ (reference sequence). DNA of the CDR3: TGTGCCAGCAGCTTGGCTAGCGGCTACGAGCAGTACTTC. This codes for CASSLASGYEQYF.

The rearrangement links TRBV19 to TRBJ1-5; TRBD1 aligns across 12 bases. The CDR3 spans 17 residues. In germline, CDR1 is LNHDA, CDR2 SQIVND (reference sequence). Trimming removed 4 bases from V and 4 bases from J; junction bases left unmatched: 8. The CDR3 region has the DNA TGTGCCAGTAGTACACATCGGGACAGGGGGCCTAATCAGCCCCAGCATTTT. This encodes CASSTHRDRGPNQPQHF.

The V gene is TRBV25-1, the J gene TRBJ1-1; 8 positions match TRBD1. V shed 5 bases and J 10 bases; nucleotides not matched to a gene: 6. CDR1 and CDR2 (germline): MGHDK, SYGVNS. The CDR3 extends over 12 amino acids. The CDR3 DNA sequence: TGTGCCAGCAGTACACAGGGGGGGCTAGCTTTCTTT. Translated: CASSTQGGLAFF.

This chain's CDR3 is CAWSAGAGGELFF. CDR3 nucleotide sequence: TGTGCCTGGAGTGCGGGAGCCGGCGGGGAGCTGTTTTTT. The V and J genes are TRBV30 and TRBJ2-2; possibly TRBD2 for D (6 bases). This CDR3 region has 13 residues. V was shortened by 1 base and J by 7 bases, with 10 bases between the two germline ends. The germline V gene encodes CDR1 GTSNPN and CDR2 SVGIG (reference sequence).

The J gene is TRBJ2-3, the V gene TRBV5-1; a possible D gene is TRBD2 (5 bases). V lost 4 bases and J lost 1, with 10 bases in between. The CDR3 is 14 residues long. The germline CDR1 and CDR2 sequences are SGHRS and YFSETQ. CDR3 protein: CASSRERGTDTQYF. The DNA for the CDR3 is TGCGCCAGCAGCCGGGAAAGAGGCACAGATACGCAGTATTTT.